This T cell receptor beta chain was captured by sequencing in a study of T cell changes during pregnancy in multiple sclerosis. Generated by immunoSEQ multiplex PCR, the TCRdb table keeps only in-frame clones and is missing some. The sample carries about 46,000 clones, 85% to 95% recorded once. V was clipped by 6 bases and J by 4 bases, with 15 bases between them. This CDR3 is 14 amino acids long. Germline V lookup: CDR1 LNHNV, CDR2 YYDKDF (reference sequence). This clone was found once. The V and J genes are TRBV15 and TRBJ1-1, with a tentative D call TRBD1 (6 bases). The source was CD8+ T cells from peripheral blood mononuclear cells, collected in the first trimester of pregnancy. This TCR derives from a female donor with multiple sclerosis, enrolled in a pregnancy study. The CDR3 spells CATRPQGWGTEAFF. CDR3 DNA: TGTGCCACCAGACCACAGGGTTGGGGCACTGAAGCTTTCTTT.